This T cell receptor (beta chain) was sequenced for a study of blood T cell repertoires in COVID-19. Study details: The United States, Italy and Spain were the sources of the acute and convalescent COVID-19 samples.

TCRdb's table, derived via immunoSEQ multiplex PCR, lists solely in-frame clones and lacks some. The data show about 220,000 clones, 88% seen once. The study recruited people aged about 18 to 89 years across roughly 25 US areas. The V gene's germline CDR1 is MGHRA and CDR2 YSYEKL. The CDR3 spans 13 residues. V was pared by 0 bases and J by 7 bases, with 9 bases between. The chain joins TRBV4-1 to TRBJ1-2; D is unresolved. The source is a woman under 40 who had recovered from COVID-19. Sequenced material: PBMCs or T cells enriched from blood (not recorded which). CDR3 DNA: TGCGCCAGCAGCCAAGAGGTGTACAGTGGCTACACCTTC. It codes for CASSQEVYSGYTF.